Below, 23 T cell receptor beta chains from the same sample are listed, as sequenced in a study of blood T cell repertoires in COVID-19. Profiling relied on immunoSEQ multiplex PCR, and the TCRdb table lists in-frame clones only, not all of them. The sample has 100,000 or so clones; roughly 92% are singletons. Sequencing input: peripheral blood. The receptors stem from a man aged 70 or older with acute or convalescent COVID-19.

This clone was counted once. The rearrangement joins TRBV28 to TRBJ2-3; a weak D match, TRBD2 (6 bases). V was clipped by 1 base and J by 12 bases, with 8 bases between them. Germline assignment: CDR1 MDHEN and CDR2 SYDVKM. CDR3 length: 11 residues. The CDR3 bases are TGTGCCAGCAGTTTATACGGGGGACAGTATTTT. Its protein is CASSLYGGQYF. The whole variable domain, remainder taken from reference TRBV28 and TRBJ2-3, is DVKVTQSSRYLVKRTGEKVFLECVQDMDHENMFWYRQDPGLGLRLIYFSYDVKMKEKGDIPEGYSVSREKKERFSLILESASTNQTSMYLCASSLYGGQYFGPGTRLTVL.

This chain uses TRBV7-2 with TRBJ2-5; 7 nucleotides agree with TRBD1. Germline V lookup: CDR1 SGHTA, CDR2 FQGNSA. V trimming: 5 bases; J trimming: 4 bases; junction bases outside the gene matches: 7. The CDR3 contains 14 residues. The CDR3 DNA is TGTGCCAGCAGCCAAAGACAGGGACCAGAGACCCAGTACTTC. Translated: CASSQRQGPETQYF.

This chain links TRBV28 with TRBJ1-1; 8 bases are a match to TRBD1. CDR3 length equals 14 residues. Germline V lookup: CDR1 MDHEN, CDR2 SYDVKM. V lost 2 bases to trimming and J lost 1 base; unmatched junction nucleotides: 0. CDR3 sequence (DNA): TGTGCCAGCAGTTTAGGGACAGGGAACACTGAAGCTTTCTTT. This codes for CASSLGTGNTEAFF.

The V and J genes are TRBV27 and TRBJ2-7, with D hard to call. Germline CDR1 is MNHEY and CDR2 is SMNVEV (reference sequence). The CDR3 loop spans 14 amino acids. Deletions cut 1 base from V and 1 base from J, with 8 bases between. CDR3 bases: TGTGCCAGCAGTTTATTCGACACGTCCTACGAGCAGTACTTC. This gives the protein CASSLFDTSYEQYF.

The rearrangement links TRBV6-5 to TRBJ2-3; 9 bases agree with TRBD2. With 8 bases clipped from V and 3 bases from J, the junction kept 9 bases outside the gene matches. The CDR3 has 15 amino acids. CDR1 and CDR2 (germline): MNHEY, SVGAGI. The CDR3 bases are TGTGCCAGCCGGGGCGGGGGGGCCGGAACAGATACGCAGTATTTT. Translated, it gives CASRGGGAGTDTQYF.

V and J are TRBV18 and TRBJ2-4; TRBD1 agrees at 8 bases. Per germline, CDR1 KGHSH and CDR2 LQKENI. Losses at the gene ends were 2 bases for V and 7 bases for J; bases not matched to a gene: 7. The CDR3 loop spans 15 amino acids. The CDR3 DNA reads TGTGCCAGCTCACCAGGGGACAGGTCGTTGAACATTCAGTACTTC. Protein: CASSPGDRSLNIQYF.

In this sample, this clone turned up a few times. The rearrangement links TRBV5-4 to TRBJ2-7, with D perhaps matching TRBD1 (7 bases). The CDR3 runs 16 residues. The germline V gene has CDR1 SGHNT and CDR2 YYREEE (reference sequence). V was cut by 0 bases and J by 5 bases, with 18 bases left in between. The CDR3 reads CASSLAGARGEDEQYF. In nucleotides, the CDR3 is TGTGCCAGCAGCTTGGCCGGGGCCAGGGGGGAAGACGAGCAGTACTTC.

The chain carries TRBV5-5 and TRBJ2-3; D ambiguous. The CDR3 runs to 13 residues. Trimming shortened V by 3 bases and J by 2 bases, and 7 bases separated the two germline ends. The germline V gene encodes CDR1 SGHKS and CDR2 YYEKEE (reference sequence). The CDR3 coding sequence is TGTGCCAGCAGCTGGGCGCCCACAGATACGCAGTATTTT. The encoded protein is CASSWAPTDTQYF.

The rearrangement uses TRBV30 and TRBJ1-2; D is unresolved. CDR1 GTSNPN and CDR2 SVGIG come from the germline V gene (reference sequence). The CDR3 consists of 15 residues. The V gene lost 3 bases and the J gene lost 3 bases, with 17 bases spanning the gap. DNA of the CDR3: TGTGCCTGGAGCCAAGAGAGGGCAATGGACTATGGCTACACCTTC. Its protein product is CAWSQERAMDYGYTF.

This clone came up once. The chain uses TRBV11-3 and TRBJ1-1; no definite D call. V lost 4 bases to trimming and J lost 3 bases, with 9 bases between them. CDR1 SGHNT and CDR2 YENEEA come from the germline V gene. This CDR3 contains 13 residues. The CDR3 loop reads CASSWVGDTEAFF. The CDR3 nucleotides are TGTGCCAGCAGCTGGGTCGGGGACACTGAAGCTTTCTTT.

The chain couples TRBV5-4 to TRBJ1-1, with D unresolved. Germline CDR1 reads SGHNT; CDR2 reads YYREEE (reference sequence). The CDR3 is 14 amino acids. Trimming shortened V by 4 bases and J by 2 bases, and 12 bases separated the two germline ends. CDR3 region: CASSPPGFNTEAFF. The CDR3 DNA is TGTGCCAGCAGCCCACCGGGATTCAACACTGAAGCTTTCTTT.

The V and J genes are TRBV6-5 and TRBJ1-1; a possible D gene is TRBD1 (5 bases). CDR1 and CDR2 from the germline V gene are MNHEY and SVGAGI. The CDR3 extends over 13 amino acids. The ends were cut back, 5 bases at V and 7 bases at J, with 14 bases in the middle. CDR3 nucleotides: TGTGCCAGCAGTCTAAGGGGAGGGCTTGAAGCTTTCTTT. Its translation is CASSLRGGLEAFF.

The rearrangement links TRBV6-5 to TRBJ2-3; D perhaps matches TRBD2 (5 bases). CDR1 and CDR2 (germline): MNHEY, SVGAGI. The CDR3 is 14 residues long. Trimming left V 2 bases short and J 4 bases short, with 10 bases between. CDR3 sequence: CASSYILEADTQYF. CDR3 DNA: TGTGCCAGCAGTTACATTCTGGAGGCAGATACGCAGTATTTT.

This clone showed up just once. The chain employs TRBV6-5 and TRBJ1-5, with a tentative D call TRBD1 (6 bases). The germline V gene has CDR1 MNHEY and CDR2 SVGAGI. The CDR3 covers 13 residues. The V end lost 6 bases, the J end lost 3 bases, and 9 bases lay between the germline ends. CDR3 sequence reads: CASRQGNNQPQHF. As DNA, the CDR3 is TGTGCCAGCAGACAGGGAAACAATCAGCCCCAGCATTTT.

This clone appeared a single time. The chain has TRBV7-3 and TRBJ1-6; D is undetermined. Trimming took off 6 bases at V and 9 bases at J, with 9 bases between the two ends. The CDR3 totals 12 residues. Germline CDR1 is SGHTA and CDR2 is FQGTGA. The CDR3 DNA sequence: TGTGCCAGCAGTCTCCGGGGTTCACCCCTCCACTTT. Its translation: CASSLRGSPLHF.

This clone came up a few times. The J gene is TRBJ2-1, the V gene TRBV7-9; D call uncertain. Trimming removed 5 bases from V and 4 bases from J, with 18 bases in between. The CDR3 is made up of 16 amino acids. Germline assignment: CDR1 SEHNR and CDR2 FQNEAQ (reference sequence). The CDR3 DNA reads TGTGCCAGCAGCACCTCGCCAGAGTCTAGGTACAATGAGCAGTTCTTC. Its protein product is CASSTSPESRYNEQFF.

This chain connects TRBV6-1 to TRBJ1-3, with D possibly TRBD1 on 6 matching bases. Germline V lookup: CDR1 MNHNS, CDR2 SASEGT. The germline V and J ends were trimmed by 0 bases and 3 bases, with 12 bases remaining between them. The length of the CDR3 is 16 residues. This chain's CDR3 is CASSEAMGAGGNTIYF. CDR3 nucleotides: TGTGCCAGCAGTGAAGCAATGGGGGCGGGTGGAAACACCATATATTTT.

J is TRBJ2-3 and V is TRBV24-1; TRBD2 agrees at 9 bases. Germline values: CDR1 KGHDR, CDR2 SFDVKD. The CDR3 runs to 17 residues. The ends lost 1 base at V and 1 base at J; junction bases unmatched: 5. Written as DNA, the CDR3 is TGTGCCACCAGTGATTTTTGGGCTAGCGGGGGCACAGATACGCAGTATTTT. It codes for CATSDFWASGGTDTQYF.

This chain connects TRBV19 to TRBJ2-1, with no clear D. V gave up 3 bases and J gave up 9 bases, with 6 bases separating them. Germline V lookup: CDR1 LNHDA, CDR2 SQIVND (reference sequence). The CDR3 loop spans 11 amino acids. CDR3 residues: CASSITGEQFF. For the CDR3, the DNA is TGTGCCAGTAGTATCACTGGTGAGCAGTTCTTC.

The J gene is TRBJ1-5, the V gene TRBV2; D is unclear. The ends were cut back, 4 bases at V and 6 bases at J, with 16 bases in the middle. Germline V gene lookup returns CDR1 SNHLY and CDR2 FYNNEI. CDR3 length: 15 amino acids. DNA of the CDR3: TGTGCCAGCAGTGGACGGAGGGCCGGGTTTCAGCCCCAGCATTTT. As protein: CASSGRRAGFQPQHF.

The chain couples TRBV7-9 to TRBJ2-3; 10 bases line up with TRBD2. Germline-derived CDR1 and CDR2 are SEHNR and FQNEAQ (reference sequence). Trimming removed 3 bases from V and 1 base from J; junction bases left unmatched: 1. The CDR3 is 15 residues long. The CDR3 sequence: CASSFGLAGTDTQYF. The CDR3 DNA follows: TGTGCCAGCAGCTTCGGACTAGCGGGCACAGATACGCAGTATTTT.

V is TRBV29-1 and J is TRBJ1-2, with no clear D. CDR1 is SQVTM and CDR2 is ANQGSEA in the germline V gene. The CDR3 has 9 residues. V lost 7 bases and J 8 bases, leaving 8 bases between the germline ends. The CDR3 DNA is TGCAGCGCCGGGGAAGGCTACACCTTC. Protein: CSAGEGYTF.

This chain links TRBV9 with TRBJ2-1; TRBD1 might be the D (5 bases). The germline CDR1 and CDR2 sequences are SGDLS and YYNGEE. CDR3 length: 13 amino acids. Trimming cost V 3 bases and J 9 bases, with 13 bases left between them. The CDR3 DNA reads as TGTGCCAGCAGCGGAGCTACAGGCCTTGAGCAGTTCTTC. It translates to CASSGATGLEQFF.